This TCR beta chain was retrieved from a study of shared clonotypes between healthy human individuals. On this clone: Its antigen is not identified.

Profiled with immunoSEQ multiplex PCR; TCRdb holds only in-frame clones, not every one. Of 740,000 or so clones listed, 73% were seen once; the top ten hold more than 1.5%. Study-level findings and limits: In contrast to clonotypes shared by all four donors, non-shared clonotypes had lower generation probabilities.

The CDR3 covers 11 residues. CDR1 is DFQATT, CDR2 SNEGSKA, per germline (reference sequence). V lost 3 bases and J 7 bases, leaving 9 bases between the germline ends. The receptor was derived from a woman in her 30s in good health. This chain uses TRBV20-1 with TRBJ1-2; D ambiguous. The specimen sequenced was memory CD4+ T cells sorted from blood. Specified subset: CD45RA-negative fraction. CDR3 region: CSARDGPGYTF. The CDR3 coding sequence is TGCAGTGCTAGGGACGGCCCTGGCTACACCTTC.